These 17 T cell receptor beta chains came from one sample sequenced in a study of T cells after yellow fever vaccination. TCRdb re-called the 5' RACE reads with MiXCR, one entry per CDR3 protein. The sample has roughly 520,000 distinct CDR3 sequences; around a fifth are singletons. Here the sequenced sample was PBMCs, taken approximately 22 days after the first yellow fever vaccination. The receptors come from a man aged 18 to 30 who received the YFV17D yellow fever vaccine.

This clonotype has a count of ten or more. The V call is TRBV5-6, the J call TRBJ2-1; possibly TRBD2 for D (5 bases). The ends were cut back, 2 bases at V and 3 bases at J, with 21 bases in the middle. Germline values: CDR1 SGHDT, CDR2 YYEEEE. The CDR3 consists of 18 residues. The DNA for the CDR3 is TGTGCCAGCAGCTTCGGTATGGACTCCCTTTCGATCTACAATGAGCAGTTCTTC. This sequence encodes CASSFGMDSLSIYNEQFF.

This chain uses TRBV11-2 with TRBJ2-3, with D hard to call. Germline V gene lookup returns CDR1 SGHAT and CDR2 FQNNGV. The CDR3 loop spans 16 amino acids. V shed 1 base and J shed 0 bases, with 11 bases lying between them. The CDR3: CASSLGPAASTDTQYF. CDR3 DNA sequence: TGTGCCAGCAGCTTAGGCCCCGCAGCGAGCACAGATACGCAGTATTTT.

This chain joins TRBV6-4 and TRBJ2-1; 9 bases line up with TRBD2. The V segment lost 5 bases and the J segment 4 bases; nucleotides outside the gene matches: 6. This CDR3 spans 15 amino acids. CDR1 and CDR2 (germline): MRHNA, SNTAGT. The CDR3 here is CASSISGGQYNEQFF. CDR3 DNA: TGTGCCAGCAGTATCAGCGGGGGGCAATACAATGAGCAGTTCTTC.

This clonotype was recorded at least ten times. The chain carries TRBV12-3 or TRBV12-4 and TRBJ2-2, with 8 bases identical to TRBD2. The CDR3 is made up of 16 amino acids. Trimming at V came to 8 bases and at J to 0 bases, leaving 8 bases not matched to a gene. The CDR3 nucleotides are TGTGCCAGCGGTGGGCCGACTAGCGCGAACACCGGGGAGCTGTTTTTT. As protein: CASGGPTSANTGELFF.

This chain connects TRBV6-2 or TRBV6-3 to TRBJ2-1; a possible D gene is TRBD1 (6 bases). This CDR3 region has 14 residues. V gave up 5 bases and J gave up 7 bases, with 15 bases separating them. CDR1 is MNHEY, CDR2 SVGEGT, per germline. The CDR3 is CASSRQVRHNEQFF. The DNA of the CDR3 is TGTGCCAGCAGTAGACAGGTGCGCCATAATGAGCAGTTCTTC.

This clonotype was counted a few times. The rearrangement links TRBV5-1 to TRBJ2-7; perhaps TRBD1 as D (7 bases). This CDR3 is built from 13 residues. CDR1 and CDR2 (germline): SGHRS, YFSETQ. Trimming cost V 3 bases and J 3 bases, with 10 bases left between them. The CDR3: CASSWQGGYEQYV. The DNA for the CDR3 is TGCGCCAGCAGCTGGCAGGGGGGCTACGAGCAGTACGTC.

This clonotype appeared a few times. The V call is TRBV7-2, the J call TRBJ1-2, with unresolved D. The CDR3 loop spans 16 amino acids. Trimming left V 4 bases short and J 0 bases short, with 15 bases between. CDR1 SGHTA and CDR2 FQGNSA come from the germline V gene. The CDR3: CASSSFGGAANYGYTF. Written as DNA, the CDR3 is TGTGCCAGCAGCTCTTTTGGAGGCGCAGCTAACTATGGCTACACCTTC.

The table lists this clonotype with a few counts. The chain links TRBV2 to TRBJ2-2, with D unresolved. There are 16 residues in the CDR3. Trimming took off 2 bases at V and 7 bases at J, with 17 bases between the two ends. Germline V gene sequence: CDR1 SNHLY, CDR2 FYNNEI. The CDR3 protein is CASSEPRILGNGELFF. CDR3 bases: TGTGCCAGCAGTGAACCCCGGATCCTCGGTAACGGGGAGCTGTTTTTT.

This chain connects TRBV18 to TRBJ2-7, with 7 positions matching TRBD1. The CDR3 is 16 residues long. From germline, CDR1 is KGHSH and CDR2 LQKENI. With V trimmed by 3 bases and J by 1 base, 9 bases remained unmatched. In DNA form, the CDR3 reads TGTGCCAGCTCACCCCGCCCAGGGACAGCTTCCTACGAGCAGTACTTC. It is translated as CASSPRPGTASYEQYF. Filled out from reference TRBV18 and TRBJ2-7, the complete variable domain reads NAGVMQNPRHLVRRRGQEARLRCSPMKGHSHVYWYRQLPEEGLKFMVYLQKENIIDESGMPKERFSAEFPKEGPSILRIQQVVRGDSAAYFCASSPRPGTASYEQYFGPGTRLTVT.

The chain combines TRBV4-3 with TRBJ1-6; 8 bases map to TRBD1. V dropped 4 bases and J dropped 10; count of bases not matched to a gene: 6. The CDR3 runs to 14 residues. CDR1 and CDR2 (germline): LGHNA, YSLEER. The CDR3 DNA sequence: TGCGCCAGCAGCCCGGGACAGGCGGTATCACCCCTCCACTTT. Its protein is CASSPGQAVSPLHF.

This clonotype occurred many times. The chain carries TRBV10-3 and TRBJ2-6; no definite D call. V gave up 3 bases and J gave up 5 bases, with 8 bases separating them. The CDR3 runs 14 residues. The V gene's germline CDR1 is ENHRY and CDR2 SYGVKD. Here the CDR3 reads CAISDWPRANVLTF. As DNA, the CDR3 is TGTGCCATCAGTGATTGGCCCCGGGCCAACGTCCTGACTTTC.

This clonotype occurred a few times. This chain uses TRBV4-3 with TRBJ1-1, with D possibly TRBD1 on 5 matching bases. Looked up from germline, CDR1 is LGHNA and CDR2 is YSLEER. CDR3 length equals 16 residues. V lost 4 bases to trimming and J lost 3 bases, with 18 bases between them. This CDR3 reads CASSPAGTLGDTEAFF. Written as DNA, the CDR3 is TGCGCCAGCAGCCCTGCCGGGACTTTAGGGGACACTGAAGCTTTCTTT.

The chain uses TRBV10-3 and TRBJ2-3, with D maybe TRBD2 (7 bases). The CDR3 contains 14 residues. CDR1 and CDR2 (germline): ENHRY, SYGVKD. Trimming stripped 2 bases from V and 5 bases from J, with 11 bases between. The CDR3 sequence: CAISEAGAKDTQYF. CDR3 nucleotide sequence: TGTGCCATCAGTGAGGCGGGGGCTAAAGATACGCAGTATTTT.

A few counts support this clonotype. The chain joins TRBV5-1 to TRBJ2-2; D call uncertain. V was clipped by 2 bases and J by 6 bases, with 8 bases between them. From germline, CDR1 is SGHRS and CDR2 YFSETQ. The length of the CDR3 is 13 residues. The DNA of the CDR3 is TGCGCCAGCAGCTTCTGGGGTGCCGGGGAGCTGTTTTTT. Residues: CASSFWGAGELFF.

This clonotype was detected once. The gene calls are TRBV11-2 and TRBJ2-1, with 11 bases matching TRBD1. The germline CDR1 and CDR2 sequences are SGHAT and FQNNGV. With 4 bases clipped from V and 4 bases from J, the junction kept 12 bases outside the gene matches. CDR3 size: 18 residues. CDR3 sequence: CASSSGTGTGGLYNEQFF. The CDR3 region has the DNA TGTGCCAGCAGCTCCGGTACAGGGACAGGGGGGTTATACAATGAGCAGTTCTTC.

The chain recombines TRBV29-1 with TRBJ1-1; 9 bases agree with TRBD1. The germline V gene encodes CDR1 SQVTM and CDR2 ANQGSEA. V gave up 1 base and J gave up 6 bases; unmatched junction bases: 12. The CDR3 sequence is 16 residues long. In DNA, the CDR3 is TGCAGCGTTGAAGCTCCGGGACAGGGACGAATTCCTGAAGCTTTCTTT. Encoded protein: CSVEAPGQGRIPEAFF.

V gene TRBV5-6 combines with J gene TRBJ2-5; tentatively, D is TRBD2 (5 bases). V was trimmed by 2 bases and J by 4 bases, leaving 12 bases between them. The CDR3 has 14 residues. The V gene's germline CDR1 is SGHDT and CDR2 YYEEEE. The CDR3 nucleotides are TGTGCCAGCAGCTTTCCGGGGAAGGGAGAGACCCAGTACTTC. Residues: CASSFPGKGETQYF. Using reference TRBV5-6 and TRBJ2-5 for the parts outside the CDR3, the full variable domain is DAGVTQSPTHLIKTRGQQVTLRCSPKSGHDTVSWYQQALGQGPQFIFQYYEEEERQRGNFPDRFSGHQFPNYSSELNVNALLLGDSALYLCASSFPGKGETQYFGPGTRLLVL.